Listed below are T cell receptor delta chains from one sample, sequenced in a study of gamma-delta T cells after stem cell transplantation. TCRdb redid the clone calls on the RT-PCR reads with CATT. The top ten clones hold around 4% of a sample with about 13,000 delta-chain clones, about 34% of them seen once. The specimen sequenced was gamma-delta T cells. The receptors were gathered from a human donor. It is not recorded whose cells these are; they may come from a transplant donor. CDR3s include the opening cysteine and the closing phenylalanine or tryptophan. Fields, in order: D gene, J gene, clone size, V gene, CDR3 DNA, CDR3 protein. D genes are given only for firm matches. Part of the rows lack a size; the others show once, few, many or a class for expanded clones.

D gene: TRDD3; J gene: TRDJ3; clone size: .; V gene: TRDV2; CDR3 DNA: TGTGCCTGTGACCCCGGTACTGGGGGATACTATCCCTGTGACACCCGACAGATGTTTTTC; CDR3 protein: CACDPGTGGYYPCDTRQMFF
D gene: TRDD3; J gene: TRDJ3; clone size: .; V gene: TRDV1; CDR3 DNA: TGTGCTCTTGGGGAGGGGGTCTTCCCACCGACTGGGGGACCCTACTCCTGGGACACCCGACAGATGTTTTTC; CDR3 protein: CALGEGVFPPTGGPYSWDTRQMFF
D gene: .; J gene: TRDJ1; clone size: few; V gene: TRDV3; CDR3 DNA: TGTGCCTTTAACTTCATCCTACTGAGACTCAAGTACACCGATAAACTCATCTTT; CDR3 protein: CAFNFILLRLKYTDKLIF
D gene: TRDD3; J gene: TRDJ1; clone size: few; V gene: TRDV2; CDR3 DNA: TGTGCCTGTGACACCGGATTGCAACTGGGGAATAAACTCATCTTT; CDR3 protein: CACDTGLQLGNKLIF
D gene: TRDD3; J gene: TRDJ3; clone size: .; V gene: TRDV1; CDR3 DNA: TGTGCTCTTGGGGAACTAGATTCCTACAGGGGTACTGGGGGACTAAGCTCCTGGGACACCCGACAGATGTTTTTC; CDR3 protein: CALGELDSYRGTGGLSSWDTRQMFF
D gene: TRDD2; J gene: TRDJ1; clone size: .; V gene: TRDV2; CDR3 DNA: TGTGCCTGTGACACCGTCATTCCTTCCTACGTATTCCTTGGTGTCGCGGACACCGATAAACTCATCTTT; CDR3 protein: CACDTVIPSYVFLGVADTDKLIF
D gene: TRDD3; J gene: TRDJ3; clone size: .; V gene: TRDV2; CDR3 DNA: TGTGCCTGTGACACCGCGTACTGGGGGATACAGGACTGGGACACCCGACAGATGTTTTTC; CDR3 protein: CACDTAYWGIQDWDTRQMFF
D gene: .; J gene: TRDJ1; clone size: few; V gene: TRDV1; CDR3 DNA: TGTGCTCTTGGGGAGCGCTCTTACACCGATAAACTCATCTTT; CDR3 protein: CALGERSYTDKLIF
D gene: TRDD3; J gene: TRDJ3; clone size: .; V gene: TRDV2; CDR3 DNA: TGTGCCTGTGACATAATTACTGGGGGATACGCCTGGGACACCCGACAGATGTTTTTC; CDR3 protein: CACDIITGGYAWDTRQMFF
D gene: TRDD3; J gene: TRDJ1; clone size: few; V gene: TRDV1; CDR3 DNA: TGTGCTCTTGGGGACGACTGGGGTCGGGGGCAACTCATCTTT; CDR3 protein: CALGDDWGRGQLIF
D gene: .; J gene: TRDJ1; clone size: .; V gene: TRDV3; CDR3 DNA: TGTGCCTTTGGGTCGCCCATATTCAACACCGATAAACTCATCTTT; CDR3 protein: CAFGSPIFNTDKLIF
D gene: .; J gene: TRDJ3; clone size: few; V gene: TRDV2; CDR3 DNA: TGTGCCTGTGACACCGCTGGACGTAGCTCCTGGGACACCCGACAGATGTTTTTC; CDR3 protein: CACDTAGRSSWDTRQMFF
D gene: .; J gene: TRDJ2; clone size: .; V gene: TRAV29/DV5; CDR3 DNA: TGTGCAGCAAGCAGGCTTCGCCGAGCACAACTCTTCTTT; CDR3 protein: CAASRLRRAQLFF
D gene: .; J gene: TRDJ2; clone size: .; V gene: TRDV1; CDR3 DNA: TGTGCTCTTGGGGAACTTTGGAACGAGGCAGCACAACTCTTCTTT; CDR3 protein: CALGELWNEAAQLFF
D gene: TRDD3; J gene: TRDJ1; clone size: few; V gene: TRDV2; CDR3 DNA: TGTGCCTGTGACACACGCCGCAGCTCTACTGGGGGATACGCGTATGGGGATAAACTCATCTTT; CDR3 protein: CACDTRRSSTGGYAYGDKLIF
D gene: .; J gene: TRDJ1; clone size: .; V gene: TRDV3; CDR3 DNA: TGTGCCTTTAGGGCCCCCCCCATTTACACCGATAAACTCATCTTT; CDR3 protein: CAFRAPPIYTDKLIF
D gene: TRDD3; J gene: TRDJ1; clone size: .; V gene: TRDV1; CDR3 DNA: TGTGCTCTTGGGGAACTAGGGAACGACTGGGGGATTCGTACCGATAAACTCATCTTT; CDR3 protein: CALGELGNDWGIRTDKLIF
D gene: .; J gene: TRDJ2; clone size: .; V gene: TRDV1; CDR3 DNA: TGTGCTCTTGGGGAACTCCCATACTACACAGCACAACTCTTCTTT; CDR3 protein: CALGELPYYTAQLFF